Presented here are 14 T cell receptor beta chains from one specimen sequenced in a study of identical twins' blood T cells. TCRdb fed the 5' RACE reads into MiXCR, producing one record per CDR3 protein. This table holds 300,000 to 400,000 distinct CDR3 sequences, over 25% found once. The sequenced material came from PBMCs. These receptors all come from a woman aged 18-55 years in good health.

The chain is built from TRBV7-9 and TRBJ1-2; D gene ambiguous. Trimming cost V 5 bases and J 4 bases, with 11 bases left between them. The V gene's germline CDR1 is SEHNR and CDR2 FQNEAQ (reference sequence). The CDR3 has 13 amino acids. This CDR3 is CASSRSVIYGYTF. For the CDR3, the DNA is TGTGCCAGCAGCCGATCCGTAATCTATGGCTACACCTTC.

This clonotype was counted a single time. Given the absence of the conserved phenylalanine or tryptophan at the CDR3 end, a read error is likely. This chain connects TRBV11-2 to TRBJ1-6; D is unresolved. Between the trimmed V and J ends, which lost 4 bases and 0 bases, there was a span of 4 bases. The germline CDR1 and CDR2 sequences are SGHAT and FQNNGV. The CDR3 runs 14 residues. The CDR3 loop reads CASSSSSYNSPLHV. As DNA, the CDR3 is TGTGCCAGCAGCTCGAGCTCCTATAATTCACCCCTCCACGTT.

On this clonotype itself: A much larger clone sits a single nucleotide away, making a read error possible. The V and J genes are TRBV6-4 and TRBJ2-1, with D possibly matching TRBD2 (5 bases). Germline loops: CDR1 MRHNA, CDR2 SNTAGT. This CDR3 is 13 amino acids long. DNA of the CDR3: TGTGCCAACAGTGTGTCTAGCAACAATGAGCAGTTCTTC. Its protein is CANSVSSNNEQFF.

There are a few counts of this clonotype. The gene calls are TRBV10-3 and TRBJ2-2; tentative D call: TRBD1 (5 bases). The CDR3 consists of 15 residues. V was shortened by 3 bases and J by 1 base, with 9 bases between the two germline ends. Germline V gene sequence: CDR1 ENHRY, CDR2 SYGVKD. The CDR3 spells CAISDIQGNTGELFF. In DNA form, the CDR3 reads TGTGCCATCAGTGATATCCAGGGGAACACCGGGGAGCTGTTTTTT.

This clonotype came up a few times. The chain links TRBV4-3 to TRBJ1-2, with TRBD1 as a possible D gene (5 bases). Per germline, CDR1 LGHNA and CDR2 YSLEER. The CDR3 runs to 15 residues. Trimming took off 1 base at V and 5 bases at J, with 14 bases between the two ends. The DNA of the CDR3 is TGCGCCAGCAGCCAAGTCTGGACGGACAAATATGGCTACACCTTC. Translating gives CASSQVWTDKYGYTF.

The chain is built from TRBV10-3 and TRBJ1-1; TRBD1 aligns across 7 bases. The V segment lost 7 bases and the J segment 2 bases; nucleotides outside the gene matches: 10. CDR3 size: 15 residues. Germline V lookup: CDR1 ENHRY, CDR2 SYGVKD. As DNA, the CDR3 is TGTGCCATCAAAGGAACAGGGGAAAGAAACACTGAAGCTTTCTTT. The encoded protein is CAIKGTGERNTEAFF.

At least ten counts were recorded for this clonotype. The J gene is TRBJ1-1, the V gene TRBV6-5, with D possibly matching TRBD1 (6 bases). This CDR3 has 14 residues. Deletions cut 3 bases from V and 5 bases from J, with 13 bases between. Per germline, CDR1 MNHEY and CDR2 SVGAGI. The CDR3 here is CASSYEGGGTEAFF. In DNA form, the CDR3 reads TGTGCCAGCAGTTATGAAGGGGGAGGGACTGAAGCTTTCTTT.

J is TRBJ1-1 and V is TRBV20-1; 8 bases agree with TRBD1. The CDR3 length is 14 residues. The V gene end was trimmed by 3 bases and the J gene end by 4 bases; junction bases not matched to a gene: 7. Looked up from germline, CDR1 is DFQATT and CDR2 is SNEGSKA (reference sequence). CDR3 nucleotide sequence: TGCAGTGCTAGCCAGGGGGCTAGGGGCACTGAAGCTTTCTTT. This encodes CSASQGARGTEAFF.

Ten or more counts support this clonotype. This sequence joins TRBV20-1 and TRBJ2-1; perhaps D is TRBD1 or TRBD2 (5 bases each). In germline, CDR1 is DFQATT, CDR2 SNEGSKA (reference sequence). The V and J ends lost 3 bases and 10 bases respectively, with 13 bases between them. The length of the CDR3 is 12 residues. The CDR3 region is CSASLRGTEQFF. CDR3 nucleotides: TGCAGTGCTAGTTTACGAGGGACGGAGCAGTTCTTC.

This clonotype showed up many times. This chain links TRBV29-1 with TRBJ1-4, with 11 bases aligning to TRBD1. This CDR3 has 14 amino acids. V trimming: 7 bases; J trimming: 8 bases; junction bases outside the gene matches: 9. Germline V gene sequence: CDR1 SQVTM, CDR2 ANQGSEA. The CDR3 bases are TGCAGCGCCCGAGACGGGACAGGGGGAGAAAAACTGTTTTTT. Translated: CSARDGTGGEKLFF.

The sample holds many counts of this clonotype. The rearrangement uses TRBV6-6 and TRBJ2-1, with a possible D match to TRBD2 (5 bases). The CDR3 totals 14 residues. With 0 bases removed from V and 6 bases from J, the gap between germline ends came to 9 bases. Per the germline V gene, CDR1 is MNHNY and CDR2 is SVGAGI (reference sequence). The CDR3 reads CASSYSREINEQFF. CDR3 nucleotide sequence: TGTGCCAGCAGTTACTCGAGGGAGATCAATGAGCAGTTCTTC.

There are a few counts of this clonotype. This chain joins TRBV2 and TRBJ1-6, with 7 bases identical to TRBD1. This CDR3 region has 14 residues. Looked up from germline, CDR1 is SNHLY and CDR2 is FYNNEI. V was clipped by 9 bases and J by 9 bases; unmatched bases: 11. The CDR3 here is CARSRDRASSPLHF. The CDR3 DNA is TGTGCCAGGAGCCGGGACAGAGCATCTTCACCCCTCCACTTT.

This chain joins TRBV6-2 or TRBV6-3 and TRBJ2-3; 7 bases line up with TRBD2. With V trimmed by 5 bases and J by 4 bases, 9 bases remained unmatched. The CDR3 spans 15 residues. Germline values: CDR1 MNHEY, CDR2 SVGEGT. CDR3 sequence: CASSPRAGLADTQYF. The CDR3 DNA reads TGTGCCAGCAGTCCTAGAGCGGGATTGGCAGATACGCAGTATTTT.

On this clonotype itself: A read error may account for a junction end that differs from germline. In DNA form, the CDR3 reads TGTGCCAGCAGCAACAGGGAAGGGAACAGTGAAGCTTTCTTT. As protein: CASSNREGNSEAFF. The V and J genes are TRBV7-3 and TRBJ1-1, with a weak D call TRBD1 (6 bases). Germline CDR1 is SGHTA and CDR2 is FQGTGA. The CDR3 contains 14 residues.